Following are 3 T cell receptor beta chains from one sample sequenced in a study of T cells in Graves' hyperthyroidism and ophthalmopathy. RNA transcripts gave rise to amplified TCR beta CDR3 regions. The study used the HTBI primer set for a first-round RT-PCR of the TCR CDR3. Each CDR3 protein gets one entry after TCRdb re-called the multiplex PCR reads with MiXCR. The sample has 360,000 or so distinct CDR3 sequences; 13% to 15% are singletons. Sequencing was done on a sample of blood. These receptors were collected from a woman aged 55-70 years with Graves' ophthalmopathy.

This clonotype was recorded at least ten times. The rearrangement links TRBV28 to TRBJ1-5; D is undetermined. The V gene lost 4 bases and the J gene lost 2 bases, with 21 bases spanning the gap. CDR1 and CDR2 from the germline V gene are MDHEN and SYDVKM. The CDR3 spans 18 residues. For the CDR3, the DNA is TGTGCCAGCAGTTCTAATCCCTCCGGGCCCCGGGGCAATCAGCCCCAGCATTTT. Its translation is CASSSNPSGPRGNQPQHF.

This clonotype was picked up many times. V gene TRBV3-1 combines with J gene TRBJ2-6; D is possibly TRBD1 (5 bases). This CDR3 has 15 residues. Germline CDR1 LGHDT, CDR2 YNNKEL (reference sequence). The ends were cut back, 4 bases at V and 4 bases at J, with 11 bases in the middle. In DNA form, the CDR3 reads TGTGCCAGCAGCCCTGACAGTTCCGGGGCCAACGTCCTGACTTTC. Translating it yields CASSPDSSGANVLTF.

This clonotype has only a few counts. The genes are TRBV20-1 and TRBJ2-1, with D maybe TRBD1 (5 bases). The CDR3 has 13 amino acids. In germline, CDR1 is DFQATT, CDR2 SNEGSKA (reference sequence). Trimming took off 1 base at V and 4 bases at J, with 8 bases between the two ends. CDR3 sequence: CSARGTNYNEQFF. The CDR3 bases are TGCAGTGCTAGAGGGACAAATTACAATGAGCAGTTCTTC.